These 15 T cell receptor beta chains were all obtained from the same sample, sequenced in a study of beta chain features in type 1 diabetes (dated by TCRdb to 2016 to 2018). Overall study results and their limits: In all four CD4+ subsets, TCRB CDR3 length was moderately but significantly shorter in type 1 diabetes patients.

The library was built by means of the immunoSEQ multiplex PCR assay. The entire amount of isolated RNA was reverse transcribed using the High Capacity cDNA Reverse Transcription Kit, so the sequenced TCRB transcripts were expressed ones. TCRdb's version of the immuneACCESS table is confined to in-frame rearrangements and falls short of the full clone set. An unresolved V gene accounts for under half of the shortfall where checked; the remainder is of unknown origin. Here the sample has 350,000 to 450,000 clones; around 12% occur a single time. The ten largest account for roughly 0.0097% of the sample. The antigens of these receptors remain unknown. Sequencing was carried out using naive CD4+ T cells from blood. Explained via the paper, the cell subset or site label denotes: true naive CD4+ T cells. The receptors were gathered from a woman under 30 with type 1 diabetes.

The chain is built from TRBV4-3 and TRBJ1-1, with D unresolved. The CDR3 length is 12 residues. From germline, CDR1 is LGHNA and CDR2 YSLEER. V lost 1 base to trimming and J lost 10 bases, with 10 bases between them. The CDR3 protein is CASSQAGGTAFF. CDR3 coding DNA: TGCGCCAGCAGCCAAGCCGGCGGAACAGCTTTCTTT.

This rearrangement joins TRBV13 to TRBJ2-2, with D maybe TRBD2 (5 bases). The CDR3 extends over 12 amino acids. Looked up from germline, CDR1 is PRHDT and CDR2 is FYEKMQ (reference sequence). The germline V and J ends were trimmed by 5 bases and 7 bases, with 8 bases remaining between them. This CDR3 is CASSPGVGELFF. The CDR3 nucleotides read TGTGCCAGCAGCCCCGGGGTCGGGGAGCTGTTTTTT.

This clone occurred a few times. The V gene is TRBV4-3, the J gene TRBJ2-7; TRBD2 matches at 7 bases. The trim removed 0 bases at V and 2 bases at J, leaving 1 base unmatched. This CDR3 is built from 14 residues. Germline CDR1 and CDR2: LGHNA and YSLEER. The CDR3, as DNA: TGCGCCAGCAGCCAAGAGGGAGGGGCCTACGAGCAGTACTTC. Amino acids: CASSQEGGAYEQYF.

This clone was seen a handful of times. This chain links TRBV19 with TRBJ1-2; 8 bases match TRBD1. CDR1 is LNHDA and CDR2 is SQIVND in the germline V gene (reference sequence). The CDR3 consists of 17 residues. With 7 bases clipped from V and 3 bases from J, the junction kept 16 bases outside the gene matches. This CDR3 is CASKGSAEAGGDYGYTF. CDR3 DNA: TGTGCCAGTAAGGGATCGGCTGAGGCAGGGGGCGACTATGGCTACACCTTC.

This clone turned up a few times. The chain links TRBV7-9 to TRBJ2-5; D is perhaps TRBD1 (6 bases). The CDR3 length is 13 residues. Trimming pared 3 bases from V and 4 bases from J, leaving 9 bases between. Germline assignment: CDR1 SEHNR and CDR2 FQNEAQ (reference sequence). The CDR3 DNA sequence: TGTGCCAGCAGCTTTGTAGGGGGAGAGACCCAGTACTTC. Translation: CASSFVGGETQYF. The entire variable domain, with the rest obtained from reference TRBV7-9 and TRBJ2-5, is as follows: DTGVSQNPRHKITKRGQNVTFRCDPISEHNRLYWYRQTLGQGPEFLTYFQNEAQLEKSRLLSDRFSAERPKGSFSTLEIQRTEQGDSAMYLCASSFVGGETQYFGPGTRLLVL.

The table lists this clone with a few counts. The genes are TRBV5-4 and TRBJ2-5, with no clear D. CDR1 SGHNT and CDR2 YYREEE come from the germline V gene (reference sequence). The V end was cut by 0 bases, the J end by 5 bases, with 2 bases between. The CDR3 is 11 residues long. Written as DNA, the CDR3 is TGTGCCAGCAGCTTGGCTGAGACCCAGTACTTC. Amino acid sequence: CASSLAETQYF.

This clone was observed a handful of times. The chain joins TRBV7-6 to TRBJ2-3; 13 positions match TRBD2. Germline V CDR1 and CDR2: SGHVS, FNYEAQ. The length of the CDR3 is 16 residues. The J segment lost 3 bases and the V segment lost 5 bases, leaving 5 bases of the junction unmatched. As DNA, the CDR3 is TGTGCCAGCAGCCCGTGGACTAGCGGGAGTACAGATACGCAGTATTTT. Translated: CASSPWTSGSTDTQYF.

The table lists this clone with a few counts. The chain has TRBV7-2 and TRBJ2-2; D is uncertain. Germline V gene sequence: CDR1 SGHTA, CDR2 FQGNSA. V was clipped by 6 bases and J by 0 bases, with 11 bases between them. The CDR3 loop spans 15 amino acids. The CDR3 region is CASSPSYTNTGELFF. As DNA, the CDR3 is TGTGCCAGCAGTCCTTCTTACACGAACACCGGGGAGCTGTTTTTT.

V gene TRBV29-1 combines with J gene TRBJ1-5; 9 nucleotides agree with TRBD1. Trimming at V came to 6 bases and at J to 6 bases, leaving 12 bases not matched to a gene. This CDR3 is built from 15 residues. CDR1 SQVTM and CDR2 ANQGSEA come from the germline V gene. The chain's CDR3 is CSVRMGQGPTQPQHF. Here the CDR3 DNA reads TGCAGCGTCCGAATGGGACAGGGTCCGACTCAGCCCCAGCATTTT.

This clone was seen a few times. V usage is TRBV11-2 and J usage is TRBJ2-1; D unclear. V lost 4 bases to trimming and J lost 6 bases, with 22 bases between them. Germline CDR1 is SGHAT and CDR2 is FQNNGV. This CDR3 is 17 amino acids long. Here the CDR3 reads CASSSLKPGLVINEQFF. CDR3 sequence (DNA): TGTGCCAGCAGCTCGTTGAAACCCGGGTTGGTGATCAATGAGCAGTTCTTC.

This chain uses TRBV5-1 with TRBJ2-1; D is unresolved. Per germline, CDR1 SGHRS and CDR2 YFSETQ. V was pared by 3 bases and J by 0 bases, with 10 bases between. This CDR3 is built from 15 residues. For the CDR3, the DNA is TGCGCCAGCAGCTCTACAGCAAGCTCCTACAATGAGCAGTTCTTC. Translation: CASSSTASSYNEQFF.

The table lists this clone with a few counts. The chain carries TRBV4-3 and TRBJ2-7; 11 nucleotides line up with TRBD2. The CDR3 has 16 amino acids. Trimming at V came to 1 base and at J to 4 bases, leaving 6 bases not matched to a gene. Germline V gene lookup returns CDR1 LGHNA and CDR2 YSLEER. Here the CDR3 reads CASSQVTSGSPYEQYF. In DNA, the CDR3 is TGCGCCAGCAGCCAAGTAACTAGCGGGAGCCCATACGAGCAGTACTTC.

This chain connects TRBV4-1 to TRBJ2-7, with TRBD2 as a possible D gene (6 bases). Germline V gene data show CDR1 as MGHRA and CDR2 as YSYEKL. CDR3 size: 16 residues. V was clipped by 1 base and J by 0 bases, with 13 bases between them. DNA of the CDR3: TGCGCCAGCAGCCAAGCAACCGCGGGACTCTCCTACGAGCAGTACTTC. This translates into CASSQATAGLSYEQYF.

The sample holds a few counts of this clone. The rearrangement uses TRBV18 and TRBJ2-1; the D gene is possibly TRBD2 (7 bases). V was cut by 6 bases and J by 5 bases, with 20 bases left in between. CDR3 length equals 16 residues. The V gene's germline CDR1 is KGHSH and CDR2 LQKENI. This CDR3 reads CASSHQVGGQNNEQFF. The CDR3 DNA follows: TGTGCCAGCTCTCACCAGGTCGGGGGGCAGAACAATGAGCAGTTCTTC. The full variable domain, in which reference TRBV18 and TRBJ2-1 provide the parts outside the CDR3, is NAGVMQNPRHLVRRRGQEARLRCSPMKGHSHVYWYRQLPEEGLKFMVYLQKENIIDESGMPKERFSAEFPKEGPSILRIQQVVRGDSAAYFCASSHQVGGQNNEQFFGPGTRLTVL.

This clone was seen just once. The chain joins TRBV2 to TRBJ1-1; maybe TRBD1 (5 bases). The V end was cut by 5 bases, the J end by 0 bases, with 10 bases between. Germline V gene data show CDR1 as SNHLY and CDR2 as FYNNEI. The length of the CDR3 is 14 residues. This chain's CDR3 is CASSMTDMNTEAFF. CDR3 DNA: TGTGCCAGCAGTATGACAGATATGAACACTGAAGCTTTCTTT. The full variable domain, completed using reference TRBV2 and TRBJ1-1, is EPEVTQTPSHQVTQMGQEVILRCVPISNHLYFYWYRQILGQKVEFLVSFYNNEISEKSEIFDDQFSVERPDGSNFTLKIRSTKLEDSAMYFCASSMTDMNTEAFFGQGTRLTVV.